The rows below give T cell receptor beta chains drawn from one sample of a study of OX40 agonist ivuxolimab in advanced cancers. TCRdb's copy holds only in-frame clones and misses some; the assay was immunoSEQ multiplex PCR. There are around 64,000 clones in the sample; around 88% occur only once, and under 0.85% lies in the top ten. The sample in question was CD4+ or CD8+ T cells sorted from blood, obtained in a trial of the OX40 agonist ivuxolimab. Every receptor here comes from an adult with an advanced solid tumor such as melanoma, head and neck, liver or kidney cancer. Both conserved end residues are part of each CDR3. A D gene is named only where the DNA matches it firmly. Not every row has a clone size; where given, it reads once, few, many or a size class.

clone_size d_call j_call v_call cdr3_aa cdr3_nt
. . TRBJ2-1 TRBV5-4 CASSLGQLDNEQFF TGTGCCAGCAGCTTGGGCCAGCTCGACAATGAGCAGTTCTTC
. . TRBJ2-7 TRBV7-9 CASSLEEGRSEQYF TGTGCCAGCAGCTTAGAGGAGGGGAGGAGCGAGCAGTACTTC
. . TRBJ1-1 TRBV29-1 CSVEVQGGWDLNTEAFF TGCAGCGTTGAAGTCCAAGGAGGGTGGGATCTGAACACTGAAGCTTTCTTT
. . TRBJ1-3 TRBV2 CASSSRGNTIYF TGTGCCAGCAGTAGTCGGGGAAACACCATATATTTT
. . TRBJ1-2 TRBV28 CASGSGGNYGYTF TGTGCCAGCGGGTCGGGGGGGAACTATGGCTACACCTTC
. TRBD1 TRBJ1-2 TRBV7-2 CASSRRTGAANYGYTF TGTGCCAGCAGCCGTAGGACAGGGGCGGCTAACTATGGCTACACCTTC
. . TRBJ1-1 TRBV7-2 CASSLRTGEAFF TGTGCCAGCAGCCTAAGGACCGGCGAAGCTTTCTTT
. . TRBJ1-2 TRBV28 CASSLSQSYGYTF TGTGCCAGCAGTTTATCGCAGAGCTATGGCTACACCTTC
. TRBD2 TRBJ2-5 TRBV10-3 CAISGLAGNQETQYF TGTGCCATCTCGGGACTAGCGGGGAACCAAGAGACCCAGTACTTC
. TRBD1 TRBJ1-5 TRBV19 CASRPGGGIKPQHF TGTGCCAGTAGACCAGGAGGGGGCATAAAGCCCCAGCATTTT
. . TRBJ1-2 TRBV19 CASSMPTGGYYGYTF TGTGCCAGTAGTATGCCGACAGGAGGATACTATGGCTACACCTTC
. TRBD2 TRBJ2-3 TRBV28 CASSLGGVADTQYF TGTGCCAGCAGCCTCGGGGGGGTGGCAGATACGCAGTATTTT
. TRBD1 TRBJ2-1 TRBV9 CASSGQGSNEQFF TGTGCCAGCAGCGGACAGGGGTCCAATGAGCAGTTCTTC
. . TRBJ2-7 TRBV7-9 CASSLRKAEQYF TGTGCCAGCAGCTTGCGAAAGGCCGAGCAGTACTTC
. . TRBJ1-2 TRBV5-1 CASTIDGAGYGYTF TGCGCCAGCACTATAGACGGGGCGGGCTATGGCTACACCTTC
. . TRBJ1-3 TRBV6-7 CASSFTTGDPLSSGNTIYF TGTGCCAGCAGTTTTACAACCGGGGACCCCCTGAGCTCTGGAAACACCATATATTTT
. TRBD2 TRBJ2-5 TRBV28 CASSTAGTSFATQYF TGTGCCAGCAGTACTGCCGGGACTAGCTTTGCGACCCAGTACTTC
once . TRBJ1-1 TRBV5-1 CASSREGTRGTEAFF TGCGCCAGCAGCCGGGAGGGAACAAGGGGGACTGAAGCTTTCTTT
. TRBD1 TRBJ1-5 TRBV6-6 CASRTTGRKNQPQHF TGTGCCAGCAGGACGACAGGGCGAAAAAATCAGCCCCAGCATTTT
. TRBD2 TRBJ2-7 TRBV23-1 CASSQRERGVSYEQYF TGCGCCAGCAGTCAACGGGAGCGGGGGGTTTCCTACGAGCAGTACTTC
. . TRBJ2-1 TRBV7-2 CASSLLSSSYNEQFF TGTGCCAGCAGCTTATTGAGCAGCTCCTACAATGAGCAGTTCTTC
. . TRBJ2-1 TRBV7-2 CASSLDMGSYNEQFF TGTGCCAGCAGCCTCGACATGGGCTCCTACAATGAGCAGTTCTTC
. . TRBJ1-2 TRBV19 CASSTGDGYGYTF TGTGCCAGTAGTACAGGGGACGGCTATGGCTACACCTTC
once . TRBJ2-2 TRBV7-2 CASSPRLVIGELFF TGTGCCAGCAGCCCCCGACTAGTAATCGGGGAGCTGTTTTTT
. . TRBJ1-3 TRBV30 CAWRVSSGNTIYF TGTGCCTGGAGGGTGTCCTCTGGAAACACCATATATTTT
. TRBD2 TRBJ2-1 TRBV19 CASSSRGRDEQFF TGTGCCAGTAGTTCGCGGGGGAGGGATGAGCAGTTCTTC
. . TRBJ2-5 TRBV18 CASSPPQETQYF TGTGCCAGCTCACCCCCACAAGAGACCCAGTACTTC
. TRBD1 TRBJ1-1 TRBV4-1 CASSPGTGTLNTEAFF TGCGCCAGCAGCCCCGGGACAGGGACCCTGAACACTGAAGCTTTCTTT
few . TRBJ2-7 TRBV5-1 CASSLGTSTYEQYF TGCGCCAGCAGCCTGGGGACGTCAACCTACGAGCAGTACTTC
. . TRBJ1-2 TRBV20-1 CSADRDGGYTF TGCAGTGCTGACCGGGACGGGGGCTACACCTTC
. . TRBJ2-2 TRBV9 CASSARTNTGELFF TGTGCCAGCAGCGCCCGAACGAACACCGGGGAGCTGTTTTTT
. TRBD2 TRBJ2-7 TRBV27 CASSSPGLGFGEQYF TGTGCCAGCAGTTCCCCCGGACTAGGGTTCGGAGAGCAGTACTTC
. TRBD2 TRBJ2-7 TRBV4-2 CASSPTLAGAYEQYF TGTGCCAGCAGCCCCACACTAGCGGGGGCCTACGAGCAGTACTTC
. . TRBJ2-2 TRBV27 CASSFRDTGTGELFF TGTGCCAGCAGTTTCCGGGACACGGGCACCGGGGAGCTGTTTTTT
. TRBD2 TRBJ2-3 TRBV19 CASSRTSGFTDTQYF TGTGCCAGTAGTCGGACTAGCGGATTCACAGATACGCAGTATTTT
. . TRBJ2-3 TRBV18 CASSPASTDTQYF TGTGCCAGCTCACCGGCTAGCACAGATACGCAGTATTTT
few . TRBJ2-5 TRBV7-9 CASSLLGGETQYF TGTGCCAGCAGCTTACTTGGGGGAGAGACCCAGTACTTC
. . TRBJ2-1 TRBV7-2 CASSLPGGPWNEQFF TGTGCCAGCAGCTTACCTGGGGGGCCTTGGAATGAGCAGTTCTTC
. . TRBJ2-7 TRBV25-1 CASSVAGNIYEQYF TGTGCCAGCAGTGTCGCTGGCAACATCTACGAGCAGTACTTC
. TRBD1 TRBJ1-2 TRBV18 CASSPTGDRGYGYTF TGTGCCAGCTCACCAACGGGGGACAGGGGCTATGGCTACACCTTC
. . TRBJ2-2 TRBV25-1 CASSEPGTLSGELFF TGTGCCAGCAGTGAACCCGGGACCCTTTCCGGGGAGCTGTTTTTT
. . TRBJ1-4 TRBV6-1 CASSVGQRAEKLFF TGTGCCAGCAGTGTAGGTCAGCGTGCCGAAAAACTGTTTTTT
. . TRBJ2-1 TRBV2 CASSDPKGNNEQFF TGTGCCAGCAGTGACCCCAAAGGGAACAATGAGCAGTTCTTC
few . TRBJ1-5 TRBV10-3 CAISGSQDQPQHF TGTGCCATCAGTGGATCTCAAGATCAGCCCCAGCATTTT
few . TRBJ1-4 TRBV27 CASSSDPYEKLFF TGTGCCAGCAGTTCGGACCCCTATGAAAAACTGTTTTTT
. . TRBJ1-4 TRBV5-1 CASSLAGQGREKLFF TGCGCCAGCAGCCTAGCAGGGCAGGGGAGGGAAAAACTGTTTTTT
. . TRBJ1-3 TRBV30 CAWTRRGPPSGNTIYF TGTGCCTGGACCCGCCGGGGTCCCCCCTCTGGAAACACCATATATTTT
. . TRBJ2-3 TRBV2 CASRGDGTDTQYF TGTGCCAGTAGAGGGGACGGCACAGATACGCAGTATTTT
. . TRBJ1-1 TRBV7-9 CASTETGGNTEAFF TGTGCCAGCACCGAGACGGGGGGAAACACTGAAGCTTTCTTT
. . TRBJ2-7 TRBV28 CASSLGGGRGEQYF TGTGCCAGCAGTTTAGGGGGGGGCCGGGGCGAGCAGTACTTC
few . TRBJ1-2 TRBV2 CASSETITNYGYTF TGTGCCAGCAGTGAGACGATCACTAACTATGGCTACACCTTC
. TRBD1 TRBJ2-4 TRBV5-1 CASSWQGASEVTKNIQYF TGCGCCAGCAGCTGGCAGGGGGCATCCGAAGTAACCAAAAACATTCAGTACTTC
. . TRBJ2-2 TRBV18 CASSREDTYTGELFF TGTGCCAGCTCACGAGAGGACACTTACACCGGGGAGCTGTTTTTT
. . TRBJ1-5 TRBV30 CAWSRKTTTNQPQHF TGTGCCTGGAGTCGTAAGACCACGACCAATCAGCCCCAGCATTTT
. . TRBJ2-1 TRBV7-6 CASSLRGGVGERPSYNEQFF TGTGCCAGCAGCTTACGGGGAGGCGTGGGGGAAAGACCCTCCTACAATGAGCAGTTCTTC
. . TRBJ1-3 TRBV6-6 CASSPTGHNSGNTIYF TGTGCCAGCAGTCCCACGGGACATAACTCTGGAAACACCATATATTTT
. . TRBJ2-3 TRBV5-1 CASKLSRVTDTQYF TGCGCCAGCAAGCTATCGAGGGTAACAGATACGCAGTATTTT
. . TRBJ2-1 TRBV11-2 CASSLDLPNEQFF TGTGCCAGCAGCTTAGATCTGCCAAATGAGCAGTTCTTC